The 3 T cell receptor beta chains below come from one sample, sequenced in a study of immune evolution from preneoplasia to lung adenocarcinoma. Sequenced by immunoSEQ multiplex PCR; TCRdb stores in-frame clones only, minus some. The repertoire holds roughly 6,000 clones, more than 65% seen once, with 5% to 7% in the top ten. Sequenced input: FFPE minimally invasive lung adenocarcinoma tissue. All receptors derive from a person aged 50-75 years with lung adenocarcinoma.

V and J are TRBV5-4 and TRBJ1-5; D not certain. V was shortened by 1 base and J by 5 bases, with 10 bases between the two germline ends. CDR3 length equals 14 residues. Germline V lookup: CDR1 SGHNT, CDR2 YYREEE (reference sequence). This CDR3 is CASSLFGNDQPQHF. The CDR3 DNA reads as TGTGCCAGCAGCTTGTTCGGAAACGATCAGCCCCAGCATTTT.

V is TRBV7-2 and J is TRBJ2-7, with D perhaps matching TRBD2 (5 bases). The V gene lost 4 bases and the J gene lost 6 bases, with 16 bases spanning the gap. The CDR3 spans 14 residues. CDR1 SGHTA and CDR2 FQGNSA come from the germline V gene. CDR3 region: CASSSWGVDAEQYF. CDR3 bases: TGTGCCAGCAGCTCCTGGGGAGTCGACGCCGAGCAGTACTTC.

The V call is TRBV28, the J call TRBJ2-7, with 7 bases identical to TRBD2. Losses at the gene ends were 3 bases for V and 9 bases for J; bases not matched to a gene: 11. The CDR3 is 14 amino acids. Germline V gene sequence: CDR1 MDHEN, CDR2 SYDVKM. CDR3 region: CASSFGDSGQRQYF. The CDR3 region has the DNA TGTGCCAGCAGTTTTGGGGATAGCGGGCAGCGGCAGTACTTC.